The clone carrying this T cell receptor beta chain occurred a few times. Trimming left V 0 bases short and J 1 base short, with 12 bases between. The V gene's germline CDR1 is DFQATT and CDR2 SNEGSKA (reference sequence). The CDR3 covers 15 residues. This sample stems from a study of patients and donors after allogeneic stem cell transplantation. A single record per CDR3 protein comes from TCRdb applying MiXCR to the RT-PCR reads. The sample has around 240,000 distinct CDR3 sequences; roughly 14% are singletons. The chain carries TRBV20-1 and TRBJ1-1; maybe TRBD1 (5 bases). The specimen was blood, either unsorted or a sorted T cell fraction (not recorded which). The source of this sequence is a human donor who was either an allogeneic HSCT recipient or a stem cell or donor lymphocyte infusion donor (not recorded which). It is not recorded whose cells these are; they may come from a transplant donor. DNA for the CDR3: TGCAGTGCTAGAGATATGGGGACCGGGAACACTGAAGCTTTCTTT. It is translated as CSARDMGTGNTEAFF.